This TCR beta chain comes out of a study of blood T cell repertoires in COVID-19. Study-level information: From the United States, Italy and Spain came samples of acute and convalescent COVID-19. In each case, the material was cDNA or gDNA derived from T cells, B-cell-depleted T cells, or PBMCs.

In the source study's methods: Estimates of nucleated cell counts were drawn from the amplification of reference gene primers. Some clones are missing from TCRdb's copy, which holds only in-frame ones; the method was immunoSEQ multiplex PCR. The V and J calls and the clone size are those of that table, but D and trimming were determined from the DNA. The sample holds some 81,000 clones, about 95% seen once. This CDR3 contains 13 residues. Trimming pared 3 bases from V and 3 bases from J, leaving 5 bases between. The germline V gene has CDR1 MNHEY and CDR2 SMNVEV (reference sequence). Sequencing was done on a sample of peripheral blood. V is TRBV27 and J is TRBJ2-2; D is perhaps TRBD2 (5 bases). The sequence derives from a human donor with active COVID-19. The donor label of this sample is uncertain. CDR3 protein: CASSFSDTGELFF. In nucleotides, the CDR3 is TGTGCCAGCAGTTTTAGCGACACCGGGGAGCTGTTTTTT.